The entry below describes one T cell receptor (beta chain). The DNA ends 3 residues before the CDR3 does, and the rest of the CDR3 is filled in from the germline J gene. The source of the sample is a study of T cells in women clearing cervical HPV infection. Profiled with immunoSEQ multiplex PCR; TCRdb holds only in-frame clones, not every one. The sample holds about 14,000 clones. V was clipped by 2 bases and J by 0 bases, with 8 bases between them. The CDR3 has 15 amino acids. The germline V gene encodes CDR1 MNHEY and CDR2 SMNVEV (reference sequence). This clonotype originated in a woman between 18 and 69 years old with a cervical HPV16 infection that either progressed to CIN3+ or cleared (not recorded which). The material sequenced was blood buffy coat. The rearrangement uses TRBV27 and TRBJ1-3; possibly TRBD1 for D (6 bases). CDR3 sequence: CASSLAGHSGNTIYF. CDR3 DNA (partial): TGTGCCAGCAGTTTAGCGGGACACTCTGGAAACACC.